This is a list of T cell receptor beta chains from one sample in a study of response to subunit inactivated influenza vaccine. TCRdb recomputed calls from the RT-PCR reads with MiXCR, one row per CDR3 protein. Seen here are 560,000 or so distinct CDR3 sequences, around 8% observed once, and the top ten hold roughly 13%. The source material was PBMCs from blood, sampled roughly 24 months after vaccination. These receptors were obtained from a man between 50 and 75 years old who received an inactivated influenza vaccine. Each CDR3 is given with its conserved first and last residue. A D gene is named only where the DNA matches it firmly. Size tells how often a clone was seen (once, few, many) or the class of an expanded clone, and some rows leave it out.

clone size: few
J gene: TRBJ2-4
V gene: TRBV27
D gene: .
CDR3 protein: CASSLSEGLRQYF
CDR3 DNA: TGTGCCAGCAGTTTATCCGAGGGCCTCCGGCAGTACTTC

clone size: few
J gene: TRBJ1-3
V gene: TRBV6-1
D gene: TRBD1
CDR3 protein: CASKSLAGGALSGNTIYF
CDR3 DNA: TGTGCCAGCAAGTCTCTCGCAGGGGGTGCCCTCTCTGGAAACACCATATATTTT

clone size: few
J gene: TRBJ1-1
V gene: TRBV18
D gene: .
CDR3 protein: CASSPRAGTGNTEAFF
CDR3 DNA: TGTGCCAGCTCACCACGGGCAGGCACAGGGAACACTGAAGCTTTCTTT

clone size: .
J gene: TRBJ1-2
V gene: TRBV4-2
D gene: TRBD1
CDR3 protein: CASSQGDRGYGYTF
CDR3 DNA: TGTGCCAGCAGCCAAGGGGACAGGGGCTATGGCTACACCTTC

clone size: few
J gene: TRBJ2-1
V gene: TRBV10-1
D gene: TRBD1
CDR3 protein: CASSSGTGGRSNQFF
CDR3 DNA: TGCGCCAGCAGCTCCGGGACAGGGGGTAGGTCTAATCAGTTCTTC

clone size: .
J gene: TRBJ2-3
V gene: TRBV28
D gene: .
CDR3 protein: CASSLWGAKGDTQYF
CDR3 DNA: TGTGCCAGCAGTTTATGGGGGGCCAAGGGAGATACGCAGTATTTT

clone size: many
J gene: TRBJ2-7
V gene: TRBV12-3/TRBV12-4
D gene: TRBD1
CDR3 protein: CASSRTGVQYEQYF
CDR3 DNA: TGTGCCAGCAGTAGAACAGGGGTTCAATACGAGCAGTACTTC

clone size: few
J gene: TRBJ2-5
V gene: TRBV9
D gene: .
CDR3 protein: CASSGGLTVSETQYF
CDR3 DNA: TGTGCCAGCAGCGGGGGTTTAACGGTGTCGGAGACCCAGTACTTC

clone size: many
J gene: TRBJ2-3
V gene: TRBV28
D gene: TRBD1
CDR3 protein: CASSDPGQGTDTQYF
CDR3 DNA: TGTGCCAGCAGTGACCCGGGACAGGGCACAGATACGCAGTATTTT

clone size: .
J gene: TRBJ2-2
V gene: TRBV20-1
D gene: TRBD2
CDR3 protein: CSARESSGRFAGELFF
CDR3 DNA: TGCAGTGCTAGAGAGAGTAGCGGGAGGTTCGCCGGGGAGCTGTTTTTT

clone size: few
J gene: TRBJ2-2
V gene: TRBV27
D gene: TRBD2
CDR3 protein: CASSKGTSGGTGELFF
CDR3 DNA: TGTGCCAGCAGTAAGGGTACTAGCGGGGGCACCGGGGAGCTGTTTTTT

clone size: .
J gene: TRBJ1-2
V gene: TRBV28
D gene: TRBD1
CDR3 protein: CASSFVSTTGGGYTF
CDR3 DNA: TGTGCCAGCAGTTTCGTCTCGACGACAGGGGGCGGCTACACCTTC

clone size: few
J gene: TRBJ1-3
V gene: TRBV30
D gene: .
CDR3 protein: CAWSRINGATGNTIYF
CDR3 DNA: TGTGCCTGGAGTAGGATCAACGGGGCCACTGGAAACACCATATATTTT

clone size: many
J gene: TRBJ2-1
V gene: TRBV5-1
D gene: TRBD1
CDR3 protein: CASSLGQGANNEQFF
CDR3 DNA: TGCGCCAGCAGCTTGGGACAGGGGGCCAACAATGAGCAGTTCTTC

clone size: many
J gene: TRBJ1-2
V gene: TRBV7-9
D gene: TRBD1
CDR3 protein: CASSSRYPGQIYYGYTF
CDR3 DNA: TGTGCCAGCAGCTCCAGATATCCGGGACAGATTTACTATGGCTACACCTTC

clone size: many
J gene: TRBJ2-1
V gene: TRBV5-1
D gene: TRBD2
CDR3 protein: CASRTSGGPYNEQFF
CDR3 DNA: TGCGCCAGTCGGACTAGCGGGGGCCCCTACAATGAGCAGTTCTTC

clone size: .
J gene: TRBJ1-1
V gene: TRBV20-1
D gene: .
CDR3 protein: CSARDFPGLMNTEAFF
CDR3 DNA: TGCAGTGCTAGAGATTTTCCGGGACTGATGAACACTGAAGCTTTCTTT

clone size: .
J gene: TRBJ2-1
V gene: TRBV7-2
D gene: .
CDR3 protein: CASSLGRSAGEHYNEQFF
CDR3 DNA: TGTGCCAGCAGCTTAGGGCGGTCCGCCGGCGAACACTACAATGAGCAGTTCTTC

clone size: .
J gene: TRBJ1-6
V gene: TRBV25-1
D gene: .
CDR3 protein: CASSDREILSPLHF
CDR3 DNA: TGTGCCAGCAGTGATCGGGAAATACTCTCACCCCTCCACTTT

clone size: few
J gene: TRBJ2-1
V gene: TRBV14
D gene: .
CDR3 protein: CASRGIGDNEQFF
CDR3 DNA: TGTGCCAGCCGGGGTATAGGCGACAATGAGCAGTTCTTC

clone size: .
J gene: TRBJ2-7
V gene: TRBV5-5
D gene: TRBD2
CDR3 protein: CASSGLAGAGEQYF
CDR3 DNA: TGTGCCAGCAGTGGACTAGCGGGAGCTGGGGAGCAGTACTTC

clone size: few
J gene: TRBJ2-3
V gene: TRBV29-1
D gene: .
CDR3 protein: CSVDRENSDTQYF
CDR3 DNA: TGCAGCGTAGACCGGGAGAACTCAGATACGCAGTATTTT

clone size: .
J gene: TRBJ2-3
V gene: TRBV24-1
D gene: TRBD1
CDR3 protein: CATNSGTGISTDTQYF
CDR3 DNA: TGTGCCACAAACTCCGGGACAGGGATTTCCACAGATACGCAGTATTTT

clone size: .
J gene: TRBJ1-2
V gene: TRBV5-1
D gene: .
CDR3 protein: CASSLAQGLYPDYGYTF
CDR3 DNA: TGCGCCAGCAGCTTGGCACAAGGACTTTACCCTGACTATGGCTACACCTTC

clone size: many
J gene: TRBJ2-1
V gene: TRBV7-8
D gene: TRBD2
CDR3 protein: CASSPGGLAGVEQFF
CDR3 DNA: TGTGCCAGCAGCCCGGGGGGACTAGCGGGAGTTGAGCAGTTCTTC

clone size: many
J gene: TRBJ2-7
V gene: TRBV12-3/TRBV12-4
D gene: TRBD1
CDR3 protein: CASSAGQVYEQYF
CDR3 DNA: TGTGCCAGCAGTGCCGGACAGGTCTACGAGCAGTACTTC

clone size: many
J gene: TRBJ2-1
V gene: TRBV14
D gene: .
CDR3 protein: CASSQNRLRYNEQFF
CDR3 DNA: TGTGCCAGCAGCCAAAATCGTCTTAGGTACAATGAGCAGTTCTTC

clone size: few
J gene: TRBJ2-2
V gene: TRBV7-3
D gene: TRBD2
CDR3 protein: CASSILAGGAGELFF
CDR3 DNA: TGTGCCAGCAGCATACTAGCGGGAGGCGCCGGGGAGCTGTTTTTT

clone size: .
J gene: TRBJ1-5
V gene: TRBV28
D gene: .
CDR3 protein: CASSTGPGGNQPQHF
CDR3 DNA: TGTGCCAGCAGTACGGGCCCGGGGGGCAATCAGCCCCAGCATTTT

clone size: .
J gene: TRBJ2-1
V gene: TRBV5-5
D gene: .
CDR3 protein: CASSFWEDTYNEQFF
CDR3 DNA: TGTGCCAGCAGCTTTTGGGAGGATACTTACAATGAGCAGTTCTTC

clone size: few
J gene: TRBJ1-1
V gene: TRBV7-3
D gene: .
CDR3 protein: CASSSSLNTEAFF
CDR3 DNA: TGTGCCAGCAGCTCTTCCTTGAACACTGAAGCTTTCTTT

clone size: many
J gene: TRBJ2-3
V gene: TRBV11-2
D gene: .
CDR3 protein: CASSYISGSTDTQYF
CDR3 DNA: TGTGCCAGCAGCTACATCTCGGGGTCCACAGATACGCAGTATTTT

clone size: many
J gene: TRBJ2-3
V gene: TRBV11-2
D gene: TRBD2
CDR3 protein: CASSLRLAVGVDTQYF
CDR3 DNA: TGTGCCAGCAGCTTAAGACTAGCGGTGGGGGTAGATACGCAGTATTTT

clone size: many
J gene: TRBJ2-7
V gene: TRBV5-5
D gene: .
CDR3 protein: CASSMTRIPYEQYF
CDR3 DNA: TGTGCCAGCAGCATGACAAGAATCCCCTACGAGCAGTACTTC

clone size: few
J gene: TRBJ1-2
V gene: TRBV2
D gene: .
CDR3 protein: CASSVPATRGNYGYTF
CDR3 DNA: TGTGCCAGCAGTGTCCCCGCCACCAGGGGCAACTATGGCTACACCTTC

clone size: few
J gene: TRBJ1-2
V gene: TRBV6-6
D gene: TRBD1
CDR3 protein: CASSFGQGREETF
CDR3 DNA: TGTGCCAGCAGTTTCGGACAGGGGCGCGAAGAGACCTTC

clone size: .
J gene: TRBJ2-1
V gene: TRBV3-1
D gene: TRBD2
CDR3 protein: CASSQGGTSGVTSYNEQFF
CDR3 DNA: TGTGCCAGCAGCCAAGGGGGAACTAGCGGGGTGACCTCCTACAATGAGCAGTTCTTC

clone size: few
J gene: TRBJ2-1
V gene: TRBV7-8
D gene: .
CDR3 protein: CASSLAGVGIYNEQFF
CDR3 DNA: TGTGCCAGCAGCTTAGCGGGGGTAGGGATATACAATGAGCAGTTCTTC

clone size: few
J gene: TRBJ2-7
V gene: TRBV18
D gene: .
CDR3 protein: CASSPRGGTANYEQYF
CDR3 DNA: TGTGCCAGCTCACCAAGGGGGGGAACGGCCAACTACGAGCAGTACTTC

clone size: .
J gene: TRBJ2-7
V gene: TRBV5-1
D gene: TRBD2
CDR3 protein: CASSWLAGASYEQYF
CDR3 DNA: TGCGCCAGCAGCTGGCTAGCGGGGGCGTCCTACGAGCAGTACTTC

clone size: few
J gene: TRBJ1-1
V gene: TRBV5-1
D gene: TRBD1
CDR3 protein: CASSQAGTVAWTTEAFF
CDR3 DNA: TGCGCCAGCAGCCAGGCCGGGACAGTCGCTTGGACGACTGAAGCTTTCTTT

clone size: many
J gene: TRBJ2-3
V gene: TRBV6-2/TRBV6-3
D gene: .
CDR3 protein: CASSQRADTQYF
CDR3 DNA: TGTGCCAGCAGCCAACGAGCGGATACGCAGTATTTT

clone size: many
J gene: TRBJ2-3
V gene: TRBV4-2
D gene: TRBD2
CDR3 protein: CASSQDDLTSGGAWDTQYF
CDR3 DNA: TGTGCCAGCAGCCAAGATGACCTGACTAGCGGGGGGGCGTGGGATACGCAGTATTTT

clone size: many
J gene: TRBJ2-3
V gene: TRBV4-2
D gene: .
CDR3 protein: CASSQAPRGVSTDTQYF
CDR3 DNA: TGTGCCAGCAGCCAAGCCCCTAGGGGGGTCTCCACAGATACGCAGTATTTT

clone size: .
J gene: TRBJ2-3
V gene: TRBV7-2
D gene: TRBD2
CDR3 protein: CASSRNSGRRDTQYF
CDR3 DNA: TGTGCCAGCAGCAGAAATAGCGGGAGAAGGGATACGCAGTATTTT

clone size: many
J gene: TRBJ1-5
V gene: TRBV12-3/TRBV12-4
D gene: .
CDR3 protein: CASSLAGNNQPQHF
CDR3 DNA: TGTGCCAGCAGTTTAGCGGGGAACAATCAGCCCCAGCATTTT

clone size: few
J gene: TRBJ2-7
V gene: TRBV29-1
D gene: TRBD1
CDR3 protein: CSGRTGSYEQYF
CDR3 DNA: TGCAGCGGCCGGACAGGCTCCTACGAGCAGTACTTC

clone size: few
J gene: TRBJ2-3
V gene: TRBV7-6
D gene: .
CDR3 protein: CASSGGLGGGTDTQYF
CDR3 DNA: TGTGCCAGCAGCGGAGGCCTCGGAGGCGGGACAGATACGCAGTATTTT

clone size: .
J gene: TRBJ2-6
V gene: TRBV2
D gene: .
CDR3 protein: CASSDQAGANVLTF
CDR3 DNA: TGTGCCAGCAGTGACCAGGCTGGGGCCAACGTCCTGACTTTC

clone size: .
J gene: TRBJ1-2
V gene: TRBV11-2
D gene: .
CDR3 protein: CASSARQSADGYTF
CDR3 DNA: TGTGCCAGCAGCGCCCGACAGTCCGCGGATGGCTACACCTTC